This T cell receptor (beta chain) was identified in a study of blood T cell repertoires in COVID-19. Generated by immunoSEQ multiplex PCR, the TCRdb table keeps only in-frame clones and is missing some. The table lists some 48,000 clones, approximately 81% of them singletons, with 5.5% to 7% in the top ten. This CDR3 has 13 residues. With 6 bases removed from V and 8 bases from J, the gap between germline ends came to 13 bases. This clonotype originated in a woman between 55 and 75 years old with acute or convalescent COVID-19. The chain joins TRBV12-3 or TRBV12-4 to TRBJ1-4; perhaps TRBD1 as D (6 bases). Material for sequencing was peripheral blood. The chain's CDR3 is CASRDRWEEKLFF. The CDR3 DNA reads as TGTGCCAGCAGAGACAGGTGGGAAGAAAAACTGTTTTTT.